The 5 T cell receptor beta chains in this list originate from one sample, sequenced in a study of T cell therapy after organ transplantation. The assay was immunoSEQ multiplex PCR, and TCRdb's table has in-frame clones only and misses some. This table has about 48,000 clones, about 95% appearing once. For these TCRs, the target antigens are not known. The sequencing used CD8+ T cells from blood, collected before autologous CMV-specific T cell therapy. The source is a human patient who had received a solid organ transplant and had CMV disease.

In its sample, this clone was seen once. The chain joins TRBV7-2 to TRBJ1-3; TRBD1 might be the D (6 bases). Germline V gene data show CDR1 as SGHTA and CDR2 as FQGNSA. Trimming left V 3 bases short and J 2 bases short, with 8 bases between. The CDR3 sequence is 14 residues long. CDR3 amino acids: CASSFQGTGNTIYF. The CDR3 DNA sequence: TGTGCCAGCAGCTTCCAGGGGACTGGAAACACCATATATTTT.

The chain employs TRBV19 and TRBJ2-1; D unclear. The V gene lost 1 base and the J gene lost 4 bases, with 5 bases spanning the gap. This CDR3 contains 13 residues. The V gene's germline CDR1 is LNHDA and CDR2 SQIVND (reference sequence). For the CDR3, the DNA is TGTGCCAGTAGTATAGCAGTTTACAATGAGCAGTTCTTC. It is translated as CASSIAVYNEQFF.

This clone was observed a single time. The chain links TRBV30 to TRBJ2-3; TRBD2 agrees at 10 bases. The V gene end was trimmed by 5 bases and the J gene end by 6 bases; junction bases not matched to a gene: 8. The germline CDR1 and CDR2 sequences are GTSNPN and SVGIG (reference sequence). CDR3 length: 14 amino acids. CDR3 coding DNA: TGTGCCTGGGACGAGCGGGAGGGCCGTGATACGCAGTATTTT. This codes for CAWDEREGRDTQYF.

CDR3: CASSLILAASTDTQYF. As DNA, the CDR3 is TGTGCCAGCAGCTTAATATTAGCGGCCAGCACAGATACGCAGTATTTT. J is TRBJ2-3 and V is TRBV11-2, with D possibly matching TRBD2 (6 bases). Trimming stripped 2 bases from V and 0 bases from J, with 12 bases between. This CDR3 is 16 amino acids long. From germline, CDR1 is SGHAT and CDR2 FQNNGV.

This chain links TRBV5-1 with TRBJ2-7; D uncertain. The CDR3 is 14 amino acids. The ends were cut back, 1 base at V and 7 bases at J, with 15 bases in the middle. Germline V gene data show CDR1 as SGHRS and CDR2 as YFSETQ. The CDR3 DNA is TGCGCCAGCAGCTTGCCCGGGCCCGCCGGGGAGCAGTACTTC. This gives the protein CASSLPGPAGEQYF.